Listed below are T cell receptor beta chains from one sample, sequenced in a study of blood T cells in healthy people across ages. TCRdb reprocessed the 5' RACE reads via MiXCR and lists one record per CDR3 protein. The data show some 890,000 distinct CDR3 sequences, almost 30% seen once. The same sample was also used in a study of T cells of mothers and their children.

The specimen sequenced was blood. The receptors were gathered from a woman aged 40 to 55 in good health. Each CDR3 is given with its conserved first and last residue. D genes are given only for firm matches. Clone size is stated in some rows and not others, as once, few, many or a class when expanded.

d_call	v_call	j_call	clone_size	cdr3_nt	cdr3_aa
-	TRBV2	TRBJ2-1	-	TGTGCCAGCAGTCGATCATTTTACAATGAGCAGTTCTTC	CASSRSFYNEQFF
TRBD2	TRBV12-3/TRBV12-4	TRBJ2-1	-	TGTGCCAGCGCCCTGGGACTAGCGGGGCGGAATGAGCAGTTCTTC	CASALGLAGRNEQFF
-	TRBV29-1	TRBJ1-2	few	TGCAGCGTTGAAGAAGGTCTTAACTATGGCTACACCTTC	CSVEEGLNYGYTF
-	TRBV6-6	TRBJ2-7	many	TGTGCCAGCAAGCCGGGACCTCCCTACGAGCAGTACTTC	CASKPGPPYEQYF
TRBD1	TRBV20-1	TRBJ1-5	-	TGCAGTGCTAGCTGGACAGGGGAAGGACAGCCCCAGCATTTT	CSASWTGEGQPQHF
-	TRBV12-3/TRBV12-4	TRBJ1-1	many	TGTGCCAGCAGTTTACAGACAGGTAACACTGAAGCTTTCTTT	CASSLQTGNTEAFF
-	TRBV5-1	TRBJ1-1	once	TGCGCCAGCAGCCTTTTTGATGGGGGACCCAGTTCTGAAGCTTTCTTT	CASSLFDGGPSSEAFF
-	TRBV29-1	TRBJ2-7	many	TGCAGCGTTGAGTACTATCGTGAGCAGTACTTC	CSVEYYREQYF
-	TRBV20-1	TRBJ1-1	-	TGCAGTGCTAGAGGTGGCAGTACGAACACTGAAGCTTTCTTT	CSARGGSTNTEAFF
-	TRBV28	TRBJ1-2	many	TGTGCCAGCAGTTTGGACGAGGGACGAAGTGGCTACACCTTC	CASSLDEGRSGYTF
TRBD1	TRBV20-1	TRBJ1-2	-	TGCAGTGCTAGGGGGACAGGTCACTATGGCTACACCTTC	CSARGTGHYGYTF
-	TRBV2	TRBJ2-5	many	TGTGCCAGCAGTATACAGCAGGGATCAGAGACCCAGTACTTC	CASSIQQGSETQYF
TRBD2	TRBV4-1	TRBJ2-7	many	TGCGCCAGCAGCCAACCTACTAGCGGGGGGCGAGGGTCCTACGAGCAGTACTTC	CASSQPTSGGRGSYEQYF
-	TRBV4-2	TRBJ2-2	many	TGTGCCAGCAGCCAAGAAGGAGGGGGGGAGCTGTTTTTT	CASSQEGGGELFF
-	TRBV5-1	TRBJ2-5	many	TGCGCCAGCAGCTTGACAAGGGAAGAGACCCAGTACTTC	CASSLTREETQYF
TRBD1	TRBV29-1	TRBJ1-2	many	TGCAGCGTGACAGGGACATACTATGGCTACACCTTC	CSVTGTYYGYTF
-	TRBV20-1	TRBJ1-5	few	TGCAGTGCCGATCCGGCGGGTACCTGGAATCAGCCCCAGCATTTT	CSADPAGTWNQPQHF
-	TRBV2	TRBJ2-7	-	TGTGCCAGCAGAGACGACAGGTACGAGCAGTACTTC	CASRDDRYEQYF
TRBD1	TRBV20-1	TRBJ1-2	-	TGCAGTGCAACACGGACAGGGGGATTGGAGGGCTACACCTTC	CSATRTGGLEGYTF
-	TRBV10-3	TRBJ1-2	few	TGTGCCATCAGGACGGGGGGATCATATGGCTGCACCTTC	CAIRTGGSYGCTF
-	TRBV6-1	TRBJ1-5	-	TGTGCCAGCAGCCGAGTCGGGAGCAGTCAGCCCCAGCATTTT	CASSRVGSSQPQHF
TRBD2	TRBV24-1	TRBJ2-1	few	TGTGCCACCAGTGACAGGGTTCTTAGCGGGGGGTACAATGAGCAGTTCTTC	CATSDRVLSGGYNEQFF
-	TRBV12-3/TRBV12-4	TRBJ1-2	many	TGTGCCAGCATTCCACAGGGTCCCTATGGCTACACCTTC	CASIPQGPYGYTF
-	TRBV12-3/TRBV12-4	TRBJ1-5	-	TGTGCCAGCACCCCAGATTGGGGCTATCAGCCCCAGCATTTT	CASTPDWGYQPQHF
-	TRBV28	TRBJ1-5	-	TGTGCCAGCAGGACCTCCCAGGGCGGCAATCAGCCCCAGCATTTT	CASRTSQGGNQPQHF
-	TRBV18	TRBJ1-2	-	TGTGCCAGCTCACCACCGGGACGGACTACAGCAAACTATGGCTACACCTTC	CASSPPGRTTANYGYTF
TRBD2	TRBV27	TRBJ2-2	many	TGTGCCAGCAGCCTCCAGGGACTAGCCTCCGGGGAGCTGTTTTTT	CASSLQGLASGELFF
-	TRBV29-1	TRBJ2-7	-	TGCAGCGTTTTTACCTACGAGCAGTACTTC	CSVFTYEQYF
-	TRBV15	TRBJ2-7	few	TGTGCCACCAGCAGAGATGTCGGGGACGAGCAGTACTTC	CATSRDVGDEQYF
-	TRBV29-1	TRBJ2-7	many	TGCAGCGTTGAAGCAGGCAGCCGACCGACCTACGAGCAGTACTTC	CSVEAGSRPTYEQYF
-	TRBV7-2	TRBJ2-5	many	TGTGCCAGCAGCCCGGAGAGCGTGGTAAAGACCCAGTACTTC	CASSPESVVKTQYF
-	TRBV19	TRBJ2-3	few	TGTGCCAGTAGTATAGGCTGGAGCACAGATACGCAGTATTTT	CASSIGWSTDTQYF
-	TRBV15	TRBJ2-7	many	TGTGCCACCAGCAGAGATCGCAGGGTCGTCGGCGAGCAGTACTTC	CATSRDRRVVGEQYF
-	TRBV20-1	TRBJ1-2	many	TGCAGTGCTAGTTCTCTCTATGGCTACACCTTC	CSASSLYGYTF
-	TRBV6-4	TRBJ1-5	few	TGTGCCAGCCTGGTCCCCAGGGCTCAAAATCAGCCCCAGCATTTT	CASLVPRAQNQPQHF
-	TRBV18	TRBJ2-3	-	TGTGCCAGCTCACCACGGAGCGGGTCTAGCACAGATACGCAGTATTTT	CASSPRSGSSTDTQYF